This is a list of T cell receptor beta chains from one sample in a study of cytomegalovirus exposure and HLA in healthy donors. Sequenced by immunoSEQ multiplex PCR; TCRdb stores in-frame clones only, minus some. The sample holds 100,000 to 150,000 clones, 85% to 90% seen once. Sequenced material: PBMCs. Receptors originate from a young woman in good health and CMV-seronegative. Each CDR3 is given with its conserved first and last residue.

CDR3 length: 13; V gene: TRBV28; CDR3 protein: CASSFGGRNEQFF
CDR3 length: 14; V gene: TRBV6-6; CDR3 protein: CASSYDGSGQLRHF
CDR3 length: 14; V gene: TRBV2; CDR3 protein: CASSTGMSNQPQHF
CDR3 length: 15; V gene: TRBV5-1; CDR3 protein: CASSTRTGATYEQYF
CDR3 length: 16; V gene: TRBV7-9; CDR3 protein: CASSSLVAGATDTQYF
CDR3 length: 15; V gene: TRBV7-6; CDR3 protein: CASSPGQGTGSPLHF
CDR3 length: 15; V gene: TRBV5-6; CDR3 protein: CASSLNRKNTGELFF
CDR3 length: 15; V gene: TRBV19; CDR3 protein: CASNGGQGPNEKLFF
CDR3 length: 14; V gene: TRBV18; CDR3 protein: CASSPTGVTDTQYF
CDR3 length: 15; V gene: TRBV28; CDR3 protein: CASSSPSRQKYGYTF
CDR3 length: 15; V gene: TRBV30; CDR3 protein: CAWSVPWTGNYEQYF
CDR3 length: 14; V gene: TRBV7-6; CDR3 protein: CASSSPSGGNEQFF
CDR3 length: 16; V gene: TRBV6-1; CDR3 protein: CASSEGLAGLNGELFF
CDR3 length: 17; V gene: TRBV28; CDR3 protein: CASSGGGFSSYNSPLHF
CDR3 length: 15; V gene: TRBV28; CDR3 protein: CASILRGGGNYGYTF
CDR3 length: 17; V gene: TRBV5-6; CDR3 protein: CASSYGPNRGRTGELFF
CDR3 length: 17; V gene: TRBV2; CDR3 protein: CASRSGGVRRMNTEAFF
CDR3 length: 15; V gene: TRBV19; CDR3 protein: CASSMSTGAEYGYTF
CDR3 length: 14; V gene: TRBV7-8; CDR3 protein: CASSLGLAVNEQFF
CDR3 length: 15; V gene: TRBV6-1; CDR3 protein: CASMEGGTGKETQYF
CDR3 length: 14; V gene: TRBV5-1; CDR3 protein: CASSPGRENEKLFF
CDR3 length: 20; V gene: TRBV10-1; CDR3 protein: CASSLGRDRGFLIPNQPQHF
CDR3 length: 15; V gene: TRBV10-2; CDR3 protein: CASRSTGWNTGELFF
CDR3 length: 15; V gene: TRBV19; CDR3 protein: CASTGLLSPNEKLFF
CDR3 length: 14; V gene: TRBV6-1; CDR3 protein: CASSGQGARETQYF